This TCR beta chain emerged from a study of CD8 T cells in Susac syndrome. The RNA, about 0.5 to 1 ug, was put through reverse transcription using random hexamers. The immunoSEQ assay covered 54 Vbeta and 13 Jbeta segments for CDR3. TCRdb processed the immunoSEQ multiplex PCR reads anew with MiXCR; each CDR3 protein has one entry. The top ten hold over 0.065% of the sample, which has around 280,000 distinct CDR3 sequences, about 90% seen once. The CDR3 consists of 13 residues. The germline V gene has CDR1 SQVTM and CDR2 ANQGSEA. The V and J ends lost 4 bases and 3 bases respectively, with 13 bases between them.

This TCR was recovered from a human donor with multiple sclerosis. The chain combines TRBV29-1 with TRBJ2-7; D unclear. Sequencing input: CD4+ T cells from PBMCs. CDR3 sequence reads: CSVARPGRYEQYF. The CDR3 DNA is TGCAGCGTTGCCAGACCTGGGCGCTACGAGCAGTACTTC.